The T cell receptor (beta chain) described here comes from a study of blood T cells in healthy people across ages. Study results and limitations: Donor CMV status, an unknown factor, possibly confounded changes in expanded clonotypes. In long-lived donors, naive CD4+ cell counts and diversity exceeded those of aged donors.

Worth noting for this clonotype: The antigen is undetermined.

For every donor, a draw yielded about 9.7 milliliters of peripheral blood. Germline-derived CDR1 and CDR2 are ENHRY and SYGVKD. Trimming took 10 bases from V and 4 from J, leaving 16 bases between them. CDR3 length equals 13 residues. Sample-barcoded 5' priming and a J-beta primer mix drove a second PCR of roughly 6 to 12 cycles. Every molecule of cDNA carried a tag from a template-switch adaptor with 12 random nucleotides. TCRdb re-called the 5' RACE reads with MiXCR, one entry per CDR3 protein. The sample yields around 1.5 million distinct CDR3 sequences, roughly 60% seen once. The receptor was isolated from a man aged 18 to 30 in good health. This chain joins TRBV10-3 and TRBJ2-5; D is ambiguous. The sequencing sample was made of blood. The CDR3 loop is CATSVSQGETQYF. In DNA, the CDR3 is TGTGCCACGTCAGTCAGCCAAGGAGAGACCCAGTACTTC.